Following are 13 T cell receptor beta chains from one sample sequenced in a study of shared clonotypes between healthy human individuals. Libraries were prepared by immunoSEQ multiplex PCR; TCRdb keeps only in-frame clonotypes and omits some of them. Of about 2.4 million clones listed, over 85% are singletons. Sequenced input: naive CD4+ T cells from PBMCs. Subset reported: CD45RA+ positively selected. These receptors all come from a man aged 18 to 30 in good health. Some clones in this sample may be carry-over from other donors' samples.

V gene TRBV11-2 combines with J gene TRBJ2-7; unclear D gene. Germline-derived CDR1 and CDR2 are SGHAT and FQNNGV. V gave up 1 base and J gave up 6 bases, with 13 bases separating them. This CDR3 spans 14 amino acids. The CDR3 spells CASSLVKAPSEQYF. CDR3 nucleotide sequence: TGTGCCAGCAGCTTAGTTAAGGCGCCGAGCGAGCAGTACTTC. Full variable domain (missing parts from reference TRBV11-2 and TRBJ2-7): EAGVAQSPRYKIIEKRQSVAFWCNPISGHATLYWYQQILGQGPKLLIQFQNNGVVDDSQLPKDRFSAERLKGVDSTLKIQPAKLEDSAVYLCASSLVKAPSEQYFGPGTRLTVT.

In DNA, the CDR3 is TGTGCCAGCAGTGAAGTGCGGGGCGGAAACACTGAAGCTTTCTTT. This gives the protein CASSEVRGGNTEAFF. The rearrangement links TRBV2 to TRBJ1-1, with D possibly TRBD1 on 5 matching bases. This CDR3 has 15 amino acids. Trimming took off 1 base at V and 2 bases at J, with 11 bases between the two ends. Germline values: CDR1 SNHLY, CDR2 FYNNEI. Looking up the rest from reference TRBV2 and TRBJ1-1 gives the full variable domain: EPEVTQTPSHQVTQMGQEVILRCVPISNHLYFYWYRQILGQKVEFLVSFYNNEISEKSEIFDDQFSVERPDGSNFTLKIRSTKLEDSAMYFCASSEVRGGNTEAFFGQGTRLTVV.

The DNA for the CDR3 is TGTGCCAGCAGTTGGAGTCGGCCCATTAACAATGAGCAGTTCTTC. Encoded protein: CASSWSRPINNEQFF. The chain carries TRBV28 and TRBJ2-1; D is uncertain. Germline V gives CDR1 MDHEN, CDR2 SYDVKM. The CDR3 loop spans 15 amino acids. V gave up 4 bases and J gave up 5 bases, with 15 bases separating them.

The gene calls are TRBV6-5 and TRBJ2-4, with D maybe TRBD2 (6 bases). CDR3 length: 14 residues. The germline V and J ends were trimmed by 2 bases and 4 bases, with 9 bases remaining between them. Per germline, CDR1 MNHEY and CDR2 SVGAGI. This CDR3 reads CASSYEGRKNIQYF. CDR3 nucleotide sequence: TGTGCCAGCAGTTACGAAGGGAGGAAAAACATTCAGTACTTC.

With respect to this clone: The same CDR3 can be traced to other DNA sequences in this sample. This chain links TRBV7-3 with TRBJ1-3; no firm D call. Germline values: CDR1 SGHTA, CDR2 FQGTGA. This CDR3 is 11 amino acids long. Trimming removed 4 bases at V and 2 bases at J, with 0 bases between. The CDR3 nucleotides are TGTGCCAGCAGCTCTGGAAACACCATATATTTT. It specifies CASSSGNTIYF. Using reference TRBV7-3 and TRBJ1-3 for the parts outside the CDR3, the full variable domain is GAGVSQTPSNKVTEKGKYVELRCDPISGHTALYWYRQSLGQGPEFLIYFQGTGAADDSGLPNDRFFAVRPEGSVSTLKIQRTERGDSAVYLCASSSGNTIYFGEGSWLTVV.

The gene calls are TRBV28 and TRBJ2-7; no firm D call. In germline, CDR1 is MDHEN, CDR2 SYDVKM. The CDR3 consists of 14 residues. V shed 1 base and J shed 4 bases, with 11 bases lying between them. Here the CDR3 DNA reads TGTGCCAGCAGTTTATACGAGAGGATGTACGAGCAGTACTTC. Amino acid sequence: CASSLYERMYEQYF.

The rearrangement uses TRBV5-4 and TRBJ2-5; 7 bases map to TRBD1. The germline V gene encodes CDR1 SGHNT and CDR2 YYREEE (reference sequence). J gave up 4 bases and V 2 bases, and 8 bases lay outside the gene matches. The CDR3 loop spans 15 amino acids. CDR3 protein: CASSFPQGTGETQYF. The CDR3 DNA follows: TGTGCCAGCAGCTTCCCACAGGGGACCGGAGAGACCCAGTACTTC.

This clone occurred once. This sequence joins TRBV28 and TRBJ2-1; D call uncertain. V gave up 4 bases and J gave up 10 bases, with 8 bases separating them. Germline-derived CDR1 and CDR2 are MDHEN and SYDVKM. The CDR3 loop spans 11 amino acids. In DNA, the CDR3 is TGTGCCAGCAGTTCCGACTCCGAGCAGTTCTTC. Its protein product is CASSSDSEQFF.

In regard to this clone: The identical CDR3 is also encoded by other nucleotide sequences in the sample. The chain couples TRBV5-4 to TRBJ1-5; D unresolved. V lost 0 bases to trimming and J lost 4 bases, with 5 bases between them. Per germline, CDR1 SGHNT and CDR2 YYREEE (reference sequence). This CDR3 region has 13 residues. CDR3 bases: TGTGCCAGCAGCTTGGAGCCGAATCAGCCCCAGCATTTT. The encoded protein is CASSLEPNQPQHF.

The CDR3 sequence: CSVEDSRRGVGDYGYTF. Written as DNA, the CDR3 is TGCAGCGTTGAAGACTCCCGGAGGGGGGTTGGAGACTATGGCTACACCTTC. The chain is built from TRBV29-1 and TRBJ1-2; D might be TRBD1 (6 bases). Trimming shortened V by 0 bases and J by 3 bases, and 20 bases separated the two germline ends. Per germline, CDR1 SQVTM and CDR2 ANQGSEA. The CDR3 runs to 17 residues.

This chain links TRBV5-4 with TRBJ1-2; D gene ambiguous. This CDR3 is 15 amino acids long. V lost 4 bases and J 7 bases, leaving 20 bases between the germline ends. Per germline, CDR1 SGHNT and CDR2 YYREEE (reference sequence). The DNA of the CDR3 is TGTGCCAGCAGCCACCCGAGGGCAGGAAGATCTGGCTACACCTTC. Its protein product is CASSHPRAGRSGYTF.

The V call is TRBV7-9, the J call TRBJ1-5; D unresolved. The germline CDR1 and CDR2 sequences are SEHNR and FQNEAQ (reference sequence). This CDR3 has 14 residues. The V gene lost 0 bases and the J gene lost 9 bases, with 12 bases spanning the gap. CDR3 region: CASSLASGLAPQHF. The CDR3 region has the DNA TGTGCCAGCAGCTTAGCGTCCGGGTTGGCGCCCCAGCATTTT. Full variable domain (rest looked up from reference TRBV7-9 and TRBJ1-5): DTGVSQNPRHKITKRGQNVTFRCDPISEHNRLYWYRQTLGQGPEFLTYFQNEAQLEKSRLLSDRFSAERPKGSFSTLEIQRTEQGDSAMYLCASSLASGLAPQHFGDGTRLSIL.

The chain couples TRBV28 to TRBJ1-2; D might be TRBD1 (6 bases). V lost 6 bases to trimming and J lost 8 bases, with 16 bases between them. Germline V gene data show CDR1 as MDHEN and CDR2 as SYDVKM. This CDR3 contains 13 residues. The CDR3 spells CASSRAGVGGYTF. The CDR3 DNA follows: TGTGCCAGCAGCCGCGCAGGGGTAGGCGGCTACACCTTC.